This paragraph reports one T cell receptor (beta chain). Its specificity is unknown. Healthy children aged about 16-60 months having elective surgery, and healthy nonsmoking adults, gave blood. The junction had 13 bases not matched to a gene; V was cut back by 4 bases and J by 1 base. Per germline, CDR1 SEHNR and CDR2 FQNEAQ (reference sequence). The CDR3 extends over 17 amino acids. This sample is drawn from a study of naive CD8 T cells in extremely preterm neonates. Produced via immunoSEQ multiplex PCR; TCRdb's table is partial and in-frame only. Of around 6,400 clones in the sample, about 98% were seen once. Study results and caveats: Term neonates about 0.4%, young children roughly 0.03%, adults 0.01%; preterm neonates shared about 2.9%.

This receptor was identified in a human donor in good health. Sequencing was done on a sample of naive CD8+ T cells from blood. V and J are TRBV7-9 and TRBJ2-7, with 7 bases lining up with TRBD2. In DNA form, the CDR3 reads TGTGCCAGCAGCTCTACGTACGGGGGGACCCCATCCTACGAGCAGTACTTC. Its translation: CASSSTYGGTPSYEQYF.